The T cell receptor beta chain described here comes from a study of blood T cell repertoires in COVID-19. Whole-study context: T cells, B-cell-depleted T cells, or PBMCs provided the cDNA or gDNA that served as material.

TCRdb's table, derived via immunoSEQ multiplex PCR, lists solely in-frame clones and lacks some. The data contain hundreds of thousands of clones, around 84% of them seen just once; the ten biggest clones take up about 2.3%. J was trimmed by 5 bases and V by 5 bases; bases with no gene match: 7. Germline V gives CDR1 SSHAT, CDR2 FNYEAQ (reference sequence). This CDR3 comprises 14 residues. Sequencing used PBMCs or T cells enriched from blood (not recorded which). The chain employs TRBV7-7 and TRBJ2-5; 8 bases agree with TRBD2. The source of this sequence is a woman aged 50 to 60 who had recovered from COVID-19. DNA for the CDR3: TGTGCCAGCAGCAAAGCGGGGGATCCCGAGACCCAGTACTTC. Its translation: CASSKAGDPETQYF.